This TCR beta chain was observed in a study of T cells in Graves' hyperthyroidism and ophthalmopathy. TCR beta CDR3 regions were amplified from RNA transcripts. First-round RT-PCR of the TCR CDR3 relied on the HTBI primer set. TCRdb re-called the multiplex PCR reads through MiXCR, storing one row per CDR3 protein. The repertoire includes about 400,000 distinct CDR3 sequences, about 14% of them detected once, and 25% to 30% sits in the top ten. Pregnant or lactating patients were excluded, as were those with uncontrolled infection or other autoimmune disease. V gave up 5 bases and J gave up 4 bases; unmatched junction bases: 9. CDR1 SEHNR and CDR2 FQNEAQ come from the germline V gene (reference sequence). CDR3 length: 17 residues.

J is TRBJ2-5 and V is TRBV7-9; 14 bases match TRBD2. Sequencing was carried out using blood. The clonotype comes from a man in his forties or fifties with Graves' ophthalmopathy. The CDR3 DNA follows: TGTGCCAGCAGCGAACCTCGAGGGACTAGCGGGAGAGAGACCCAGTACTTC. Amino acid sequence: CASSEPRGTSGRETQYF.